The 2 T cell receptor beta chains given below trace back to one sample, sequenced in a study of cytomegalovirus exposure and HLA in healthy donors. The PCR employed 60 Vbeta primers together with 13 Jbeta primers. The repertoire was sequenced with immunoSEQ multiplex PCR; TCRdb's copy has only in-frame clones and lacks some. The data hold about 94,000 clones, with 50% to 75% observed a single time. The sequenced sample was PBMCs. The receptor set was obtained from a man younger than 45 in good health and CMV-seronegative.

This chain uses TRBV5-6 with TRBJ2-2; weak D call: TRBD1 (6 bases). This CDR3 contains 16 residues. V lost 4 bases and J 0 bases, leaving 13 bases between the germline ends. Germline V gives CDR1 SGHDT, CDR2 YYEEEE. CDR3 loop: CASSLTGTTNTGELFF. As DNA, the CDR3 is TGTGCCAGCAGCCTTACCGGGACAACGAACACCGGGGAGCTGTTTTTT.

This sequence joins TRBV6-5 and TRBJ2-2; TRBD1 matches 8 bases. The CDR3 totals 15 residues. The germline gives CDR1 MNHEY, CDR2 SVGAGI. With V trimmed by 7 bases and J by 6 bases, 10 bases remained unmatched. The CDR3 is CASNTDRGIAGELFF. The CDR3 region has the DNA TGTGCCAGCAATACCGACAGGGGTATCGCCGGGGAGCTGTTTTTT.